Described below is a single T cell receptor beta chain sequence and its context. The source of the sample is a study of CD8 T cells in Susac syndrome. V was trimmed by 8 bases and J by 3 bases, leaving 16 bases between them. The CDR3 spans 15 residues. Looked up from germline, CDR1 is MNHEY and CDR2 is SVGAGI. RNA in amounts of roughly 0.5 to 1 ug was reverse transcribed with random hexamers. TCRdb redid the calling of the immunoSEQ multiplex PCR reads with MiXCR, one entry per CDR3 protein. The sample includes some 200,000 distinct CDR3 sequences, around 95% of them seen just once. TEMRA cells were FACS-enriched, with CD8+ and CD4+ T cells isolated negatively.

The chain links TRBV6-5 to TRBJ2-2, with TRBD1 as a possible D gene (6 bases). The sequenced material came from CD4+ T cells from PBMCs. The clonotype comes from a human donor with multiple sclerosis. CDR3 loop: CASRTLGAYTGELFF. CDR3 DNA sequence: TGTGCCAGCCGGACGCTGGGGGCGTACACCGGGGAGCTGTTTTTT.